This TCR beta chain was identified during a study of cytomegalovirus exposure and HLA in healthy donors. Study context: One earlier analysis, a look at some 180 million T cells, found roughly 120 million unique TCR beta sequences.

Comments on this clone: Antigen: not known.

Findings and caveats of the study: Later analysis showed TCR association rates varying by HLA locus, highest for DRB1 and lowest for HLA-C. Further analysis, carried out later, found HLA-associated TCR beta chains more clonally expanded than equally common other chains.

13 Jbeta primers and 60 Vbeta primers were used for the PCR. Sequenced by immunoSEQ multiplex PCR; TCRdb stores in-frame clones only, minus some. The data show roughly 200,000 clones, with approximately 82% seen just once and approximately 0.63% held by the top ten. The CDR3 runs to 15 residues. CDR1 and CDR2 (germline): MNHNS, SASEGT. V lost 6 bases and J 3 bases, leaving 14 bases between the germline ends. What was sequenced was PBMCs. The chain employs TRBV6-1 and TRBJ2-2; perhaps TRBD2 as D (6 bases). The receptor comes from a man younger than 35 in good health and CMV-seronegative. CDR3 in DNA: TGTGCCAGCAGGAAACGGGAGACCGACACCGGGGAGCTGTTTTTT. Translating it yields CASRKRETDTGELFF.